The clone carrying this TCR beta chain was picked up a small number of times. This table comes from immunoSEQ multiplex PCR, and its TCRdb copy is limited to in-frame clones, with some not included. The table includes around 250,000 clones, 80% to 90% detected once. These data come from a study of blood T cell repertoires in COVID-19. The sample taken for sequencing was PBMCs or T cells enriched from blood (not recorded which). This clonotype was sampled from a young man who had recovered from COVID-19.

The CDR3 loop reads CASSLLVSSYEQYF. Written as DNA, the CDR3 is TGTGCCAGCAGCTTGTTGGTGAGCTCCTACGAGCAGTACTTC. The V call is TRBV5-6, the J call TRBJ2-7; no firm D call. The CDR3 covers 14 residues. V lost 1 base and J lost 0, with 8 bases in between. Germline CDR1 SGHDT, CDR2 YYEEEE.